The 12 T cell receptor beta chains reported below all come from one sample, sequenced in a study of blood T cells in healthy people across ages. Combining a sample-barcoded 5' primer with a J-beta primer mix, a second PCR ran for roughly 6 to 12 cycles. Via MiXCR, TCRdb re-called the 5' RACE reads, giving one row per CDR3 protein. The repertoire holds hundreds of thousands of distinct CDR3 sequences, with 52% as singletons. Input material: blood. All receptors come from a woman of 80 years or more in good health.

In its sample, this clonotype was seen many times. The V and J genes are TRBV5-1 and TRBJ2-3; perhaps TRBD1 as D (6 bases). The CDR3 length is 17 residues. Trimming removed 5 bases from V and 2 bases from J, with 21 bases in between. CDR1 and CDR2 (germline): SGHRS, YFSETQ. Here the CDR3 reads CASRGQISVWNTDTQYF. Here the CDR3 DNA reads TGCGCCAGCAGAGGACAGATTTCGGTGTGGAACACAGATACGCAGTATTTT.

Points on this clonotype: An end of the junction differs from the germline gene, which may be a read error. V gene TRBV12-3 or TRBV12-4 combines with J gene TRBJ2-3; D might be TRBD1 (5 bases). The CDR3 runs 14 residues. CDR3 region: CASSSRVGTDTQYF. The CDR3 region has the DNA TGTGCCAGCAGTTCCAGGGTGGGCACAGATACGCAATATTTT.

This clonotype occurred many times. This chain links TRBV5-1 with TRBJ2-3, with TRBD1 matching over 8 bases. V lost 4 bases and J lost 1; bases outside the gene matches: 2. The germline CDR1 and CDR2 sequences are SGHRS and YFSETQ. The CDR3 length is 14 residues. In DNA form, the CDR3 reads TGCGCCAGCAGCATGACAGGGGGCACAGATACGCAGTATTTT. Amino acids: CASSMTGGTDTQYF.

This chain joins TRBV24-1 and TRBJ2-7; D possibly corresponds to TRBD2 (5 bases). Germline CDR1 KGHDR, CDR2 SFDVKD. The V end lost 5 bases, the J end lost 2 bases, and 12 bases lay between the germline ends. The CDR3 extends over 14 amino acids. CDR3 sequence reads: CATSGRTLPYEQYF. CDR3 in DNA: TGTGCCACCAGTGGTAGGACTCTCCCCTACGAGCAGTACTTC.

V gene TRBV20-1 combines with J gene TRBJ2-1; 11 bases map to TRBD2. Germline V gives CDR1 DFQATT, CDR2 SNEGSKA (reference sequence). Trimming removed 4 bases from V and 7 bases from J; junction bases left unmatched: 9. The CDR3 sequence is 15 residues long. In nucleotides, the CDR3 is TGCAGTGCTACCGGAACTAGCGGGAGAGGAAATGAGCAGTTCTTC. This encodes CSATGTSGRGNEQFF.

A remark on this clonotype: A much bigger clone sits one base away, suggesting this may be a read error. This rearrangement joins TRBV5-1 to TRBJ2-1, with D unclear. CDR3 length equals 15 residues. V was shortened by 3 bases and J by 0 bases, with 10 bases between the two germline ends. CDR1 and CDR2 (germline): SGHRS, YFSETQ. This CDR3 is CASSWVRASYNEQFF. As DNA, the CDR3 is TGCGCCAGCAGCTGGGTCCGGGCCTCCTACAATGAGCAGTTCTTC. The whole variable domain, filled in from reference TRBV5-1 and TRBJ2-1, reads KAGVTQTPRYLIKTRGQQVTLSCSPISGHRSVSWYQQTPGQGLQFLFEYFSETQRNKGNFPGRFSGRQFSNSRSEMNVSTLELGDSALYLCASSWVRASYNEQFFGPGTRLTVL.

The genes are TRBV12-3 or TRBV12-4 and TRBJ1-1; unclear D gene. The ends were cut back, 5 bases at V and 5 bases at J, with 15 bases in the middle. This CDR3 region has 14 residues. CDR3 bases: TGTGCCAGCAGTGAACACGGGTCGGGGACTGAAGCTTTCTTT. Protein sequence: CASSEHGSGTEAFF.

Comments on this clonotype: Since a much larger clone is just one base distant, this may be a read error. The chain couples TRBV29-1 to TRBJ2-7; a possible D gene is TRBD2 (6 bases). V was trimmed by 6 bases and J by 7 bases, leaving 13 bases between them. The germline V gene has CDR1 SQVTM and CDR2 ANQGSEA. The CDR3 has 11 amino acids. Written as DNA, the CDR3 is TGCAGCGTGGAGGGCACCGCTGAGCAGTACTTC. Its protein product is CSVEGTAEQYF.

This chain links TRBV5-1 with TRBJ2-3; D might be TRBD1 (5 bases). This CDR3 spans 14 amino acids. The V end was cut by 4 bases, the J end by 2 bases, with 11 bases between. Germline V gives CDR1 SGHRS, CDR2 YFSETQ. This chain's CDR3 is CASSQDSFTDTQYF. Written as DNA, the CDR3 is TGCGCCAGCAGCCAAGACAGTTTCACAGATACGCAGTATTTT.

The chain employs TRBV20-1 and TRBJ2-1; D not certain. The germline V gene has CDR1 DFQATT and CDR2 SNEGSKA (reference sequence). Trimming removed 6 bases at V and 3 bases at J, with 18 bases between. The CDR3 sequence is 15 residues long. The DNA of the CDR3 is TGCAGTGCCCATAAATATAGTTACGGCTACAATGAGCAGTTCTTC. As protein: CSAHKYSYGYNEQFF.

A word on this clonotype: A junction end diverges from the germline sequence, so it may reflect a read error. The rearrangement links TRBV12-3 or TRBV12-4 to TRBJ1-4; D gene uncertain. The CDR3 spans 15 residues. CDR3 DNA: TGTACCAGCAGCACCCATGTGGAAGCCCCTGAAAAACTGTTTTTT. It specifies CTSSTHVEAPEKLFF.

This clonotype was seen many times. The J gene is TRBJ2-7, the V gene TRBV4-1; D not certain. The CDR3 has 15 amino acids. Trimming left V 1 base short and J 0 bases short, with 10 bases between. Germline loops: CDR1 MGHRA, CDR2 YSYEKL. Here the CDR3 DNA reads TGCGCCAGCAGCCAAGCCGCCGAGAGCTCCTACGAGCAGTACTTC. Translated, it gives CASSQAAESSYEQYF.